This passage covers 4 T cell receptor beta chains from one sample sequenced in a study of T cell responses to AZD1222 COVID-19 vaccine. Assay used: immunoSEQ multiplex PCR; TCRdb lists only in-frame clones, some missing. This table has roughly 120,000 clones, around 92% appearing once. Sequenced here: peripheral blood, sampled on day 0 of AZD1222 vaccination. Receptor source: an adult in good health.

This sequence joins TRBV6-5 and TRBJ2-7; D not certain. Germline V CDR1 and CDR2: MNHEY, SVGAGI. The CDR3 is made up of 15 amino acids. The V and J ends lost 5 bases and 1 base respectively, with 15 bases between them. In DNA, the CDR3 is TGTGCCAGCAGTAACGGACCCGTACGATCCTACGAGCAGTACTTC. Translated, it gives CASSNGPVRSYEQYF.

The rearrangement links TRBV2 to TRBJ2-7, with 7 bases matching TRBD1. Germline lookup yields CDR1 SNHLY and CDR2 FYNNEI. Losses at the gene ends were 10 bases for V and 6 bases for J; bases not matched to a gene: 9. This CDR3 is built from 12 residues. The CDR3 is CATRQGEGEQYF. The CDR3, as DNA: TGTGCCACCCGACAGGGTGAAGGCGAGCAGTACTTC.

CDR3 nucleotide sequence: TGCGCCAGCAGCCCCGGGACTAGCGGCCAAGAGACCCAGTACTTC. Translated: CASSPGTSGQETQYF. The chain couples TRBV5-1 to TRBJ2-5; 11 nucleotides line up with TRBD2. Germline V gives CDR1 SGHRS, CDR2 YFSETQ. J lost 1 base, V lost 4 bases, and 3 bases had no gene match. The CDR3 is 15 residues long.

The CDR3: CASSQEGGLSSSPLHF. The CDR3 region has the DNA TGTGCCAGCAGCCAAGAGGGCGGGCTCAGCAGTTCACCCCTCCACTTT. The rearrangement joins TRBV3-1 (or the pseudogene TRBV3-2) to TRBJ1-6; D not certain. The CDR3 runs 16 residues. V lost 0 bases and J lost 9, with 15 bases in between. Germline V gene data show CDR1 as LGHDT and CDR2 as YNNKEL (reference sequence).